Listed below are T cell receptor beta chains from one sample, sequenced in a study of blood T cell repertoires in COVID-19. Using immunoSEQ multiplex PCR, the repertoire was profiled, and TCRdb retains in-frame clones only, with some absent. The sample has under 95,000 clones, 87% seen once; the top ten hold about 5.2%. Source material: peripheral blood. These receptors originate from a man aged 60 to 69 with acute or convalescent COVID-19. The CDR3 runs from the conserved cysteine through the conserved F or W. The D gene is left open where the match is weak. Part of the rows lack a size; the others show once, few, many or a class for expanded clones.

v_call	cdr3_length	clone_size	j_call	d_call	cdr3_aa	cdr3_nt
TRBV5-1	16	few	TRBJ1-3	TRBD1	CASSSGQTSSGNTIYF	TGCGCCAGCAGCTCGGGACAGACGAGCTCTGGAAACACCATATATTTT
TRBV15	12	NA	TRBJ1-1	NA	CATSRVQDEAFF	TGTGCCACCAGCAGAGTGCAGGATGAAGCTTTCTTT
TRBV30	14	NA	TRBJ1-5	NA	CAWSRGGSNQPQHF	TGTGCCTGGAGCCGGGGGGGAAGCAATCAGCCCCAGCATTTT
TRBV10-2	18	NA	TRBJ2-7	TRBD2	CASILSGQRGSPTYEQYF	TGCGCCAGCATTCTGAGCGGGCAGCGGGGTTCCCCAACCTACGAGCAGTACTTC
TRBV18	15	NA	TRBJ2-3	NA	CASSPPQAPGDTQYF	TGTGCCAGCTCACCACCACAGGCCCCAGGCGATACGCAGTATTTT
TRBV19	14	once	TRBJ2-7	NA	CASSRGPQTYEQYF	TGTGCCAGTAGTAGAGGGCCCCAGACCTACGAGCAGTACTTC
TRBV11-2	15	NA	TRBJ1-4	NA	CASSLDPTTNEKLFF	TGTGCCAGCAGCTTAGATCCTACAACTAATGAAAAACTGTTTTTT
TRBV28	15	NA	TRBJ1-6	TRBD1	CASSRPGTVNSPLHF	TGTGCCAGCAGCCGCCCCGGGACAGTCAATTCACCCCTCCACTTT
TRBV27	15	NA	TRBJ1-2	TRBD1	CASSLSGQGRYGYTF	TGTGCCAGCAGTCTTTCCGGACAGGGTAGATATGGCTACACCTTC
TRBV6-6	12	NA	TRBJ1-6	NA	CASSPFSSPLHF	TGTGCCAGCAGTCCTTTTAGTTCACCCCTCCACTTT
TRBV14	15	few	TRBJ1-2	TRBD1	CASSQGTGGNYGYTF	TGTGCCAGCAGCCAAGGGACAGGGGGCAACTATGGCTACACCTTC
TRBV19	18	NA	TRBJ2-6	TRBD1	CASSHLGTGGAGANVLTF	TGTGCCAGTAGCCATCTAGGGACAGGGGGCGCCGGGGCCAACGTCCTGACTTTC
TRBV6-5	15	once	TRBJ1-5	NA	CASSYSRQAAQPQHF	TGTGCCAGCAGTTACTCGAGACAGGCCGCCCAGCCCCAGCATTTT